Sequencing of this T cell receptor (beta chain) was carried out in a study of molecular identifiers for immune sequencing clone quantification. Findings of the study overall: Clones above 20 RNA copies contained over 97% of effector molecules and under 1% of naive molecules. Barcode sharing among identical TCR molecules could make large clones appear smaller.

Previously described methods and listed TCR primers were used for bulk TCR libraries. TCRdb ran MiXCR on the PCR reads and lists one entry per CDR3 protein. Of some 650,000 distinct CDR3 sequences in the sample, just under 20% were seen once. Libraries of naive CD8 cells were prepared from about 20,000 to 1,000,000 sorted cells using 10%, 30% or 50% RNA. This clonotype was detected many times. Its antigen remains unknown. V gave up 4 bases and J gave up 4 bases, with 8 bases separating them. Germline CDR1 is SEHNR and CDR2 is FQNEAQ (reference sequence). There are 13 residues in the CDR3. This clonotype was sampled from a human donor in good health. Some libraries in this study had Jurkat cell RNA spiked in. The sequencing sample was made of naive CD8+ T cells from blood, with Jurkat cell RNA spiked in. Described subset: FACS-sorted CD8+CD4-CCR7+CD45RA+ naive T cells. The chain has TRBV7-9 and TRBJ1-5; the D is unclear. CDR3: CASSSAVNQPQHF. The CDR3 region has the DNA TGTGCCAGCAGCTCAGCAGTGAATCAGCCCCAGCATTTT. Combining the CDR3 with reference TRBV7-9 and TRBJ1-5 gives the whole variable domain DTGVSQNPRHKITKRGQNVTFRCDPISEHNRLYWYRQTLGQGPEFLTYFQNEAQLEKSRLLSDRFSAERPKGSFSTLEIQRTEQGDSAMYLCASSSAVNQPQHFGDGTRLSIL.